What follows is one T cell receptor beta chain and its context. The sample carries other DNA sequences with the same CDR3. The CDR3 contains 13 residues. Trimming removed 7 bases at V and 7 bases at J, with 16 bases between. The germline gives CDR1 MDHEN, CDR2 SYDVKM. The Seattle patients, enrolled during active infection, were followed longitudinally. This record belongs to a study of blood T cell repertoires in COVID-19. Study-wide background: Specimens from acute and convalescent COVID-19 originated in the United States, Italy and Spain.

The authors' processing: Nucleated cell number was recorded as an estimate derived from reference gene primer amplification. Data came from immunoSEQ multiplex PCR; TCRdb stores just in-frame clones and leaves some out. For V, J and clone size, that table is used; D and trimming come from the DNA. Among about 150,000 clones listed, under 85% were seen once. This receptor was identified in an older man with COVID-19, enrolled during active disease. The chain has TRBV28 and TRBJ1-2; D is perhaps TRBD1 (6 bases). Source material: peripheral blood. Here the CDR3 DNA reads TGTGCCAGCACCCCTGACAGGATTGGTGGCTACACCTTC. Translating it yields CASTPDRIGGYTF.